This entry is about one T cell receptor (beta chain). The entry originates in a study of control samples from healthy donors and cancer patients. In germline, CDR1 is MDHEN, CDR2 SYDVKM. V gave up 6 bases and J gave up 4 bases; unmatched junction bases: 9. There are 15 residues in the CDR3. Assay: immunoSEQ multiplex PCR; the TCRdb copy retains only in-frame clones and omits some. Here the sample spans around 130,000 clones, 80% to 90% being singletons. J is TRBJ1-5 and V is TRBV28; 7 bases fit TRBD1. The sample taken for sequencing was blood. The source is a man aged 30 to 45 in good health. CDR3 loop: CASSLGTALNQPQHF. In DNA, the CDR3 is TGTGCCAGCAGCCTGGGGACAGCGCTTAATCAGCCCCAGCATTTT.